This is a list of T cell receptor beta chains from one sample in a study of T-cell memory formation after mild COVID-19. One entry per CDR3 protein, called by TCRdb with MiXCR from the 5' RACE reads. Of approximately 350,000 distinct CDR3 sequences in the sample, 13% to 15% are singletons; the top ten hold about 22%. The sequenced sample consisted of PBMCs or a T cell subset sorted from them (not recorded which). All receptors derive from a man between 18 and 29 years old who had mild COVID-19 (a few samples of this study predate the infection). Cell type and time point are not known. The CDR3 runs from the conserved cysteine through the conserved F or W. A D gene is named only where the DNA matches it firmly. The size entry is marked missing in some rows and otherwise reads once, few, many or a size class.

v_call: TRBV7-9
clone_size: few
j_call: TRBJ1-1
d_call: NA
cdr3_aa: CASSWLGGTEAFF
cdr3_nt: TGTGCCAGCAGCTGGTTAGGGGGGACTGAAGCTTTCTTT

v_call: TRBV12-3/TRBV12-4
clone_size: NA
j_call: TRBJ1-3
d_call: NA
cdr3_aa: CASRDDSSGNTIYF
cdr3_nt: TGTGCCAGCAGAGATGACAGCTCTGGAAACACCATATATTTT

v_call: TRBV6-6
clone_size: few
j_call: TRBJ2-7
d_call: TRBD2
cdr3_aa: CASSYERGRDEQYF
cdr3_nt: TGTGCCAGCAGTTACGAGCGGGGGAGGGACGAGCAGTACTTC

v_call: TRBV6-6
clone_size: few
j_call: TRBJ2-5
d_call: NA
cdr3_aa: CASSYSRAAQETQYF
cdr3_nt: TGTGCCAGCAGTTACTCTCGGGCCGCGCAAGAGACCCAGTACTTC

v_call: TRBV3-1
clone_size: NA
j_call: TRBJ1-2
d_call: NA
cdr3_aa: CASSQDKGDSSYGYTF
cdr3_nt: TGTGCCAGCAGCCAAGACAAAGGTGACTCATCCTATGGCTACACCTTC

v_call: TRBV7-6
clone_size: NA
j_call: TRBJ2-3
d_call: NA
cdr3_aa: CASSLWVKDTQYF
cdr3_nt: TGTGCCAGCAGCTTGTGGGTAAAGGATACGCAGTATTTT

v_call: TRBV6-5
clone_size: few
j_call: TRBJ1-6
d_call: TRBD1
cdr3_aa: CASSRALGQAGGISPLHF
cdr3_nt: TGTGCCAGCAGCCGGGCTCTCGGACAGGCCGGAGGGATTTCACCCCTCCACTTT

v_call: TRBV10-3
clone_size: many
j_call: TRBJ2-1
d_call: NA
cdr3_aa: CAIAETARPLAGSYNEQFF
cdr3_nt: TGTGCCATCGCGGAGACCGCAAGACCTTTGGCTGGCTCCTACAATGAGCAGTTCTTC

v_call: TRBV9
clone_size: NA
j_call: TRBJ2-3
d_call: NA
cdr3_aa: CASSLGDEGTDTQYF
cdr3_nt: TGTGCCAGCAGTCTGGGGGATGAGGGCACAGATACGCAGTATTTT

v_call: TRBV6-2/TRBV6-3
clone_size: NA
j_call: TRBJ2-2
d_call: NA
cdr3_aa: CASENTNTGELFF
cdr3_nt: TGTGCCAGCGAGAATACGAACACCGGGGAGCTGTTTTTT

v_call: TRBV7-2
clone_size: NA
j_call: TRBJ1-1
d_call: TRBD1
cdr3_aa: CASSQKPGRGTFF
cdr3_nt: TGTGCCAGCAGCCAAAAACCAGGCAGGGGGACTTTCTTT

v_call: TRBV25-1
clone_size: NA
j_call: TRBJ2-7
d_call: TRBD1
cdr3_aa: CASRTGQGTSYEQYF
cdr3_nt: TGTGCCAGCAGGACGGGACAGGGAACTTCCTACGAGCAGTACTTC

v_call: TRBV9
clone_size: NA
j_call: TRBJ2-1
d_call: TRBD2
cdr3_aa: CASSVRLAGRSNEQFF
cdr3_nt: TGTGCCAGCAGCGTTAGACTAGCGGGCCGAAGTAATGAGCAGTTCTTC

v_call: TRBV12-5
clone_size: NA
j_call: TRBJ1-1
d_call: NA
cdr3_aa: CASGVTPGTEAFF
cdr3_nt: TGTGCTAGTGGGGTGACACCTGGGACTGAAGCTTTCTTT

v_call: TRBV7-3
clone_size: few
j_call: TRBJ2-2
d_call: NA
cdr3_aa: CASSLLTGELFF
cdr3_nt: TGTGCCAGCAGCTTGCTGACCGGGGAGCTGTTTTTT

v_call: TRBV7-6
clone_size: few
j_call: TRBJ1-1
d_call: NA
cdr3_aa: CASSLAGQREAFF
cdr3_nt: TGTGCCAGCAGCTTAGCCGGACAGAGGGAAGCTTTCTTT

v_call: TRBV5-1
clone_size: many
j_call: TRBJ2-3
d_call: TRBD2
cdr3_aa: CASSGLAGGSTQYF
cdr3_nt: TGCGCCAGCTCCGGACTAGCGGGGGGCAGTACGCAGTATTTT

v_call: TRBV9
clone_size: NA
j_call: TRBJ1-3
d_call: NA
cdr3_aa: CASSARPSIQHGSGNTIYF
cdr3_nt: TGTGCCAGCAGCGCAAGACCTTCCATCCAACACGGCTCTGGAAACACCATATATTTT

v_call: TRBV6-4
clone_size: few
j_call: TRBJ2-3
d_call: TRBD2
cdr3_aa: CASSVAGADTDTQYF
cdr3_nt: TGTGCCAGCAGCGTAGCGGGGGCCGACACAGATACGCAGTATTTT

v_call: TRBV21-1
clone_size: NA
j_call: TRBJ2-5
d_call: NA
cdr3_aa: CASSKKRWQGGWQETQYF
cdr3_nt: TGTGCCAGCAGCAAAAAGAGATGGCAGGGGGGTTGGCAAGAGACCCAGTACTTC

v_call: TRBV7-8
clone_size: few
j_call: TRBJ1-4
d_call: TRBD1
cdr3_aa: CASSPWTGPNEKLFF
cdr3_nt: TGTGCCAGCAGCCCGTGGACAGGGCCTAATGAAAAACTGTTTTTT

v_call: TRBV9
clone_size: NA
j_call: TRBJ2-1
d_call: NA
cdr3_aa: CASSVGQWGVNEQFF
cdr3_nt: TGTGCCAGCAGCGTAGGTCAGTGGGGCGTCAATGAGCAGTTCTTC

v_call: TRBV12-3/TRBV12-4
clone_size: NA
j_call: TRBJ2-3
d_call: NA
cdr3_aa: CASSFLGAQADTQYF
cdr3_nt: TGTGCCAGCAGTTTTCTGGGGGCGCAGGCAGATACGCAGTATTTT

v_call: TRBV12-3/TRBV12-4
clone_size: few
j_call: TRBJ2-1
d_call: NA
cdr3_aa: CASTPSAYSYNEQFF
cdr3_nt: TGTGCCAGCACTCCTAGCGCCTATAGCTACAATGAGCAGTTCTTC

v_call: TRBV4-1
clone_size: NA
j_call: TRBJ2-1
d_call: NA
cdr3_aa: CASSQPRERNNEQFF
cdr3_nt: TGCGCCAGCAGCCAACCTAGGGAGAGAAACAATGAGCAGTTCTTC

v_call: TRBV12-3/TRBV12-4
clone_size: many
j_call: TRBJ1-1
d_call: NA
cdr3_aa: CASSFSPNTEAFF
cdr3_nt: TGTGCCAGCAGTTTCAGTCCGAACACTGAAGCTTTCTTT